This TCR beta chain emerged from a study of T cells in Graves' hyperthyroidism and ophthalmopathy. At the level of the study: Peripheral blood was obtained at initial diagnosis, preceding any treatment.

The junction had 4 bases not matched to a gene; V was cut back by 0 bases and J by 3 bases. This CDR3 has 15 residues. Per germline, CDR1 KGHSH and CDR2 LQKENI. Amplification of TCR beta CDR3 regions used RNA as the template. First-round RT-PCR with HTBI primers amplified the TCR CDR3 region. TCRdb passed the multiplex PCR reads through MiXCR, listing each CDR3 protein once. The table records about 480,000 distinct CDR3 sequences, 13% to 15% of them present only once. Stable hyperthyroidism: no ophthalmopathy progression over 18 months of follow-up. Among the patients, aged 18 to 65, hyperthyroidism was newly diagnosed and had lasted under 2 months. This clonotype occurred many times.

V is TRBV18 and J is TRBJ2-7; the match to TRBD2 covers 8 bases. This TCR was recovered from a woman aged 18-29 years with Graves' hyperthyroidism. Sequences were obtained from blood. In nucleotides, the CDR3 is TGTGCCAGCTCACCACCGAGAGCGGGAGACTACGAGCAGTACTTC. It is translated as CASSPPRAGDYEQYF.